This T cell receptor (beta chain) was captured in a study of OX40 agonist ivuxolimab in advanced cancers. Overall study context: People in dose escalation had one of these cancers: hepatocellular carcinoma, melanoma, renal cell or head and neck cancer. Regarding the study as a whole: Clonal expansion from baseline to week 6 occurred in both CD4+ and CD8+ T cells.

Individuals having autoimmune disease history or systemic immunosuppression were not enrolled. Blood sampling was done at baseline, cycle 4 day 1, and cycle 7 day 1. Repertoires were generated with immunoSEQ multiplex PCR, while TCRdb's copy carries only in-frame clones and drops some. The sample lists 55,000 to 80,000 clones, roughly nine tenths seen once, with around 12% in the top ten. The CDR3 is 15 amino acids. As concerns this clone: Antigen unknown.

The chain joins TRBV21-1 to TRBJ2-1; the D call of TRBD2 is as the table states it, not checked on the DNA. TRBV21-1 is marked as a pseudogene. This clonotype was obtained from an adult with an advanced solid tumor such as melanoma, head and neck, liver or kidney cancer. The sequences come from CD4+ or CD8+ T cells sorted from blood, collected in a trial of the OX40 agonist ivuxolimab. CDR3 loop: CASRLAGGPGNEQFF. DNA of the CDR3: TGTGCCAGCAGACTAGCGGGGGGGCCCGGGAATGAGCAGTTCTTC.